This T cell receptor beta chain originates from a study of cytotoxic CD8 clonotypes in ibrutinib-treated CLL. In this sample, this clone turned up a few times. Using immunoSEQ multiplex PCR, the repertoire was profiled, and TCRdb retains in-frame clones only, with some absent. This sample has fewer than 300,000 clones; 70% to 80% occur once, and the top ten carry 5.6%. The germline CDR1 and CDR2 sequences are MNHNS and SASEGT. V lost 8 bases to trimming and J lost 3 bases; unmatched junction nucleotides: 6. The CDR3 consists of 13 residues. The clonotype originates from a human donor with chronic lymphocytic leukemia. The V and J genes are TRBV6-1 and TRBJ1-2; 7 bases fit TRBD1. The specimen comprised PBMCs, sampled at disease progression, from a patient treated with ibrutinib. The CDR3: CASGGQRYYGYTF. The CDR3 DNA reads as TGTGCCAGCGGGGGACAGAGGTACTATGGCTACACCTTC.